This T cell receptor beta chain was documented in a study of T cell responses to AZD1222 COVID-19 vaccine. The repertoire was sequenced with immunoSEQ multiplex PCR; TCRdb's copy has only in-frame clones and lacks some. The table lists 100,000 to 150,000 clones, around 84% of them singletons. Regarding this clone: Its antigen is still unknown.

Trimming stripped 2 bases from V and 1 base from J, with 12 bases between. The CDR3 sequence is 15 residues long. Germline CDR1 is SGHDT and CDR2 is YYEEEE. Study conclusions and caveats: The donors showed a predominance of white British ancestry and of females, with possible underestimation of clonal diversity. The breadth and depth of Spike-specific TCRs increased once two AZD1222 doses had been given. All repertoire sampling was performed exclusively after the peak T cell response.

The receptor was derived from an adult in good health. The specimen was peripheral blood, collected on day 0 of AZD1222 vaccination. This sequence joins TRBV5-6 and TRBJ1-1; tentatively, D is TRBD1 (5 bases). CDR3 in DNA: TGTGCCAGCAGCTTTACCCCCGGGGCGAACACTGAAGCTTTCTTT. Its translation is CASSFTPGANTEAFF.